The T cell receptor (beta chain) under discussion was sequenced for a study of immune heterogeneity within non-small cell lung tumors. This CDR3 region has 14 residues. Germline V gene lookup returns CDR1 MDHEN and CDR2 SYDVKM. The V end was cut by 6 bases, the J end by 2 bases, with 14 bases between. It was a multiplex PCR that amplified TCR beta CDR3, with 32 V and 13 J primers. TCRdb processed the multiplex PCR reads anew with MiXCR; each CDR3 protein has one entry. The data contain under 4,000 distinct CDR3 sequences, around 40% of them singletons. For each sample, template was about 550 ng of bulk tumor genomic DNA. Surgical sampling yielded several biopsies per primary tumor (spaced far apart). Enrolled patients presented with newly diagnosed, previously untreated non-small cell lung cancer and underwent curative surgery.

Input material: lung tumor tissue. V and J are TRBV28 and TRBJ2-7; tentative D call: TRBD1 (5 bases). The origin of this receptor is a man aged 55 to 70 with non-small cell lung cancer. Here the CDR3 DNA reads TGTGCCAGCAGGCAGACAGAAAACCCCTACGAGCAGTACTTC. Translation: CASRQTENPYEQYF.